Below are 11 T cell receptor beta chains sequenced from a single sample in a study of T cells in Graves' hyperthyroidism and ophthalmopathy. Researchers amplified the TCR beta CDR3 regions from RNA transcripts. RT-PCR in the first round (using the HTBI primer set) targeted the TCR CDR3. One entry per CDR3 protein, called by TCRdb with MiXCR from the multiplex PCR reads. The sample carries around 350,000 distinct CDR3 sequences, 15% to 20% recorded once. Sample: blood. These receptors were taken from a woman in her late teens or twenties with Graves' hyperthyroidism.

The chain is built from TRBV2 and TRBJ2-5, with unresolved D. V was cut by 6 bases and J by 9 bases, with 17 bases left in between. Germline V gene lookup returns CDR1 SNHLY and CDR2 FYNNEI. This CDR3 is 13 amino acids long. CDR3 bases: TGTGCCAGCAGGAAGGAAAGCCTAGGATCCCAGTACTTC. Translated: CASRKESLGSQYF.

CDR3 coding DNA: TGTGCCAGCAGTGAAGCGCTTCGGGCCTACGAGCAGTACTTC. Its protein is CASSEALRAYEQYF. The rearrangement links TRBV6-1 to TRBJ2-7; no clear D. The CDR3 has 14 residues. Trimming stripped 0 bases from V and 2 bases from J, with 8 bases between. CDR1 MNHNS and CDR2 SASEGT come from the germline V gene.

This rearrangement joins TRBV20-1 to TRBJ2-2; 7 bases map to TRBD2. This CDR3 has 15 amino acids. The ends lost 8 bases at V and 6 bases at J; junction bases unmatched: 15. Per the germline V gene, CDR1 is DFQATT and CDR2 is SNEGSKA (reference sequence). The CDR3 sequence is CSLRGGGLSAGELFF. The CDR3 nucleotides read TGCAGTCTCCGGGGTGGGGGACTAAGTGCCGGGGAGCTGTTTTTT.

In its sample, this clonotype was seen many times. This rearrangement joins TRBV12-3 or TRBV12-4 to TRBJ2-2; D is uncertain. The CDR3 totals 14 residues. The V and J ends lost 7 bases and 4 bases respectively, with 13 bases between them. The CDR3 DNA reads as TGTGCCAGCATGGGGTGGCGAAGCACCGGGGAGCTGTTTTTT. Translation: CASMGWRSTGELFF.

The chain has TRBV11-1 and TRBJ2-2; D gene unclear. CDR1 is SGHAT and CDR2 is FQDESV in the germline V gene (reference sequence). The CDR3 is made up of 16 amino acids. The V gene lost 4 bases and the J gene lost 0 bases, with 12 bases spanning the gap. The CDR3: CASSSHGYPNTGELFF. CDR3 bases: TGTGCCAGCAGCTCCCACGGCTACCCGAACACCGGGGAGCTGTTTTTT.

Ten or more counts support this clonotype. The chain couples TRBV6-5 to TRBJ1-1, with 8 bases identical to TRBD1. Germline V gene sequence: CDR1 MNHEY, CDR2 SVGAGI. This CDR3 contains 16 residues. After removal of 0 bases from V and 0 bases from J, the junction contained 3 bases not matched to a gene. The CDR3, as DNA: TGTGCCAGCAGTTACTCGACAGGGGCAATGAACACTGAAGCTTTCTTT. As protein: CASSYSTGAMNTEAFF.

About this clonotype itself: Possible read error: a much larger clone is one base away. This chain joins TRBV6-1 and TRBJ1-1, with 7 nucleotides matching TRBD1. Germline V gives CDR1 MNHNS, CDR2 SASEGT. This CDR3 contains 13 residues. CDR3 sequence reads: CAGSADRATEAFF. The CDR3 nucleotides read TGTGCCGGCAGCGCCGACAGGGCGACTGAAGCTTTCTTT.

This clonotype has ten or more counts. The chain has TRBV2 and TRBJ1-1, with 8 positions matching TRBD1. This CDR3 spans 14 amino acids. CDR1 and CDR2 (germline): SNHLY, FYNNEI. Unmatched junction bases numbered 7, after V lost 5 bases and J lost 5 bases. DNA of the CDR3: TGTGCCAGCAGTTGGGACAGGCAGGGGACTGAAGCTTTCTTT. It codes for CASSWDRQGTEAFF.

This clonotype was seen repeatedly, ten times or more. CDR3 protein: CASSLDPISTDTQYF. The CDR3 nucleotides read TGTGCCAGCAGCTTAGACCCGATTAGCACAGATACGCAGTATTTT. This chain uses TRBV7-6 with TRBJ2-3; D is unclear. Germline CDR1 reads SGHVS; CDR2 reads FNYEAQ. V was clipped by 1 base and J by 0 bases, with 8 bases between them. The CDR3 loop spans 15 amino acids.

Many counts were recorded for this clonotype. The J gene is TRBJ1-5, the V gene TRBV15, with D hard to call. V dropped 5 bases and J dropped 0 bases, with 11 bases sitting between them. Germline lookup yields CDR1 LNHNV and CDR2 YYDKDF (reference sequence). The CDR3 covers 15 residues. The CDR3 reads CATSAQRHSNQPQHF. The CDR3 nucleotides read TGTGCCACCAGCGCACAGAGACATAGCAATCAGCCCCAGCATTTT.

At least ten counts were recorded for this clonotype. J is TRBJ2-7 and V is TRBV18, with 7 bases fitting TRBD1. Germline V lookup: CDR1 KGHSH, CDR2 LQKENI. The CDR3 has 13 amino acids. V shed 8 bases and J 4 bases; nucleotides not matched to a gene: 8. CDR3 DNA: TGTGCCAGCAGTCCCGGCAGGGGGTACGAGCAGTACTTC. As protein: CASSPGRGYEQYF.